The 20 T cell receptor beta chains given below trace back to one sample, sequenced in a study of T-cell reconstitution after alpha-beta-depleted transplantation in children. The TCRbeta library incorporated unique molecular identifiers. MiXCR, applied by TCRdb to the PCR reads, yields one record per CDR3 protein. The table includes around 400,000 distinct CDR3 sequences, about 20% detected once. The sample here was PBMCs from the stem cell graft donor, taken from the stem cell graft. These receptors all stem from a human donor who donated a stem cell graft to a child with acute myeloid leukemia.

The table lists this clonotype with many counts. The chain has TRBV20-1 and TRBJ2-1; 12 bases match TRBD2. CDR3 length: 14 residues. With 6 bases clipped from V and 7 bases from J, the junction kept 7 bases outside the gene matches. From germline, CDR1 is DFQATT and CDR2 SNEGSKA (reference sequence). CDR3 DNA sequence: TGCAGTGCCCAGACTAGCGGGAGTTTAAATGAGCAGTTCTTC. Translation gives CSAQTSGSLNEQFF.

This clonotype came up many times. V usage is TRBV24-1 and J usage is TRBJ2-1; no clear D gene. The CDR3 loop spans 16 amino acids. The V gene's germline CDR1 is KGHDR and CDR2 SFDVKD. The V gene lost 4 bases and the J gene lost 7 bases, with 19 bases spanning the gap. CDR3 residues: CATSDAWALTYNEQFF. CDR3 sequence (DNA): TGTGCCACCAGTGACGCCTGGGCCCTTACATATAATGAGCAGTTCTTC.

This clonotype was counted only a few times. The V gene is TRBV5-6, the J gene TRBJ1-1; possible D gene TRBD1, 6 bases. From germline, CDR1 is SGHDT and CDR2 YYEEEE. The CDR3 has 15 residues. V shed 2 bases and J shed 4 bases, with 15 bases lying between them. This CDR3 is CASSFQGNGGTEAFF. As DNA, the CDR3 is TGTGCCAGCAGCTTTCAGGGGAACGGGGGCACTGAAGCTTTCTTT.

This clonotype was picked up a small number of times. The J gene is TRBJ2-1, the V gene TRBV27, with D unclear. The CDR3 length is 15 residues. Looked up from germline, CDR1 is MNHEY and CDR2 is SMNVEV (reference sequence). V was trimmed by 0 bases and J by 5 bases, leaving 11 bases between them. The CDR3 DNA reads TGTGCCAGCAGTTTATCGATGGGTCCTAACAATGAGCAGTTCTTC. Translation gives CASSLSMGPNNEQFF.

This clonotype was seen ten or more times. The rearrangement links TRBV12-3 or TRBV12-4 to TRBJ2-1; a weak D match, TRBD2 (7 bases). V was shortened by 5 bases and J by 11 bases, with 13 bases between the two germline ends. This CDR3 comprises 12 residues. CDR3 residues: CASSLGGAKQFF. CDR3 DNA sequence: TGTGCCAGCAGTCTTGGGGGGGCTAAGCAGTTCTTC.

This clonotype showed up many times. The CDR3 DNA is TGTGCCAGCAGTTCGTGGCGGACGGCTTCAGGTCAGCAGTTCTTC. It yields the protein CASSSWRTASGQQFF. The V call is TRBV28, the J call TRBJ2-1; D ambiguous. Trimming cost V 4 bases and J 11 bases, with 21 bases left between them. This CDR3 spans 15 amino acids. The V gene's germline CDR1 is MDHEN and CDR2 SYDVKM.

This chain joins TRBV24-1 and TRBJ2-7, with D perhaps TRBD1 (6 bases). The CDR3 totals 14 residues. V was clipped by 7 bases and J by 0 bases, with 12 bases between them. Germline CDR1 is KGHDR and CDR2 is SFDVKD. CDR3 nucleotides: TGTGCCACCAGCCCCAGGGGACACTCCTACGAGCAGTACTTC. Its protein is CATSPRGHSYEQYF.

This clonotype was counted ten times or more. The V and J genes are TRBV20-1 and TRBJ2-1; the match to TRBD2 covers 8 bases. The trim removed 4 bases at V and 8 bases at J, leaving 7 bases unmatched. Germline V CDR1 and CDR2: DFQATT, SNEGSKA (reference sequence). This CDR3 is built from 13 residues. The CDR3 region has the DNA TGCAGTGCTACGAGCGGGAGTTCGTATGAGCAGTTCTTC. Protein sequence: CSATSGSSYEQFF.

The chain has TRBV29-1 and TRBJ2-3, with 9 bases matching TRBD2. CDR1 is SQVTM and CDR2 is ANQGSEA in the germline V gene. V lost 6 bases to trimming and J lost 5 bases; unmatched junction nucleotides: 6. The CDR3 consists of 13 residues. The CDR3 spells CSVRPTSGDTQYF. CDR3 in DNA: TGCAGCGTCCGACCGACTAGCGGAGATACGCAGTATTTT.

The V call is TRBV20-1, the J call TRBJ2-5; D might be TRBD1 or TRBD2, each matching 6 bases. Trimming removed 5 bases at V and 1 base at J, with 11 bases between. Germline-derived CDR1 and CDR2 are DFQATT and SNEGSKA (reference sequence). This CDR3 comprises 13 residues. CDR3 sequence reads: CSAGRTVQETQYF. The DNA of the CDR3 is TGCAGTGCTGGGAGGACAGTCCAAGAGACCCAGTACTTC.

The table lists this clonotype with a few counts. This sequence joins TRBV6-5 and TRBJ2-3, with a weak D call TRBD2 (7 bases). CDR1 and CDR2 (germline): MNHEY, SVGAGI. The CDR3 length is 14 residues. V was pared by 1 base and J by 6 bases, with 11 bases between. Here the CDR3 DNA reads TGTGCCAGCAGTTACTATACGGGGGGCGATACGCAGTATTTT. Protein: CASSYYTGGDTQYF.

This clonotype was seen a few times. The CDR3 sequence: CASSLEPGAGGSYEQYF. CDR3 DNA sequence: TGTGCCAGCAGTCTCGAGCCAGGCGCCGGGGGCTCCTACGAGCAGTACTTC. The chain combines TRBV28 with TRBJ2-7; a possible D gene is TRBD2 (6 bases). Germline CDR1 and CDR2: MDHEN and SYDVKM. The V and J ends lost 5 bases and 0 bases respectively, with 20 bases between them. The length of the CDR3 is 17 residues.

This chain uses TRBV7-3 with TRBJ1-2, with D possibly matching TRBD1 (5 bases). The ends were cut back, 3 bases at V and 6 bases at J, with 11 bases in the middle. The germline gives CDR1 SGHTA, CDR2 FQGTGA. The CDR3 extends over 13 amino acids. The CDR3: CASSLIGGNGYTF. CDR3 nucleotides: TGTGCCAGCAGCTTGATTGGGGGAAATGGCTACACCTTC. The whole variable domain, remainder taken from reference TRBV7-3 and TRBJ1-2, is GAGVSQTPSNKVTEKGKYVELRCDPISGHTALYWYRQSLGQGPEFLIYFQGTGAADDSGLPNDRFFAVRPEGSVSTLKIQRTERGDSAVYLCASSLIGGNGYTFGSGTRLTVV.

This clonotype has only a few counts. The chain has TRBV20-1 and TRBJ1-4, with D tentatively TRBD1 (5 bases). Between the trimmed V and J ends, which lost 5 bases and 6 bases, there was a span of 13 bases. This CDR3 spans 13 amino acids. Germline V gene sequence: CDR1 DFQATT, CDR2 SNEGSKA (reference sequence). Written as DNA, the CDR3 is TGCAGTGCTCCGGGGGAGCGGGATGAAAAACTGTTTTTT. Encoded protein: CSAPGERDEKLFF.

This clonotype was detected only a few times. The chain has TRBV6-6 and TRBJ2-1; perhaps D is TRBD1 or TRBD2 (5 bases each). Looked up from germline, CDR1 is MNHNY and CDR2 is SVGAGI (reference sequence). The ends were cut back, 6 bases at V and 11 bases at J, with 11 bases in the middle. This CDR3 spans 11 amino acids. The CDR3 DNA follows: TGTGCCAGCAGCCACTCGGGGCAGCAGTTCTTC. Translating gives CASSHSGQQFF.

The chain uses TRBV12-3 or TRBV12-4 and TRBJ1-4; 7 bases match TRBD1. V lost 5 bases, J lost 3 bases, and 6 bases stayed unmatched. There are 15 residues in the CDR3. The CDR3, as DNA: TGTGCCAGCAGTACTCCGGGACAGCCTAATGAAAAACTGTTTTTT. Translating it yields CASSTPGQPNEKLFF.

The chain has TRBV11-2 and TRBJ2-2, with TRBD1 matching over 8 bases. Trimming at V came to 6 bases and at J to 1 base, leaving 7 bases not matched to a gene. Germline V gives CDR1 SGHAT, CDR2 FQNNGV. The CDR3 is 16 residues long. CDR3 bases: TGTGCCAGCAGGGCCGAAGACAGGGGGAACACCGGGGAGCTGTTTTTT. It specifies CASRAEDRGNTGELFF.

The V gene is TRBV20-1, the J gene TRBJ1-5; D uncertain. The V and J ends lost 5 bases and 0 bases respectively, with 14 bases between them. The CDR3 is 15 amino acids. Germline CDR1 is DFQATT and CDR2 is SNEGSKA (reference sequence). As DNA, the CDR3 is TGCAGTGCTCATGAAGGGCTTTATAGCAATCAGCCCCAGCATTTT. Translated, it gives CSAHEGLYSNQPQHF.

This clonotype came up a few times. The V call is TRBV4-3, the J call TRBJ2-2; D may be TRBD2 (5 bases). The length of the CDR3 is 15 residues. Trimming took off 1 base at V and 5 bases at J, with 11 bases between the two ends. Germline-derived CDR1 and CDR2 are LGHNA and YSLEER. CDR3 region: CASSQVRSGTGELFF. The DNA for the CDR3 is TGCGCCAGCAGCCAAGTTCGGTCGGGGACCGGGGAGCTGTTTTTT.

This clonotype came up many times. This chain joins TRBV2 and TRBJ2-7; 8 bases line up with TRBD1. Trimming cost V 5 bases and J 6 bases; bases outside gene matches: 9. CDR3 length equals 14 residues. Germline CDR1 and CDR2: SNHLY and FYNNEI. The CDR3 reads CASSPSGTGVEQYF. Here the CDR3 DNA reads TGTGCCAGCAGTCCTTCCGGGACAGGTGTCGAGCAGTACTTC. Filled out from reference TRBV2 and TRBJ2-7, the complete variable domain reads EPEVTQTPSHQVTQMGQEVILRCVPISNHLYFYWYRQILGQKVEFLVSFYNNEISEKSEIFDDQFSVERPDGSNFTLKIRSTKLEDSAMYFCASSPSGTGVEQYFGPGTRLTVT.